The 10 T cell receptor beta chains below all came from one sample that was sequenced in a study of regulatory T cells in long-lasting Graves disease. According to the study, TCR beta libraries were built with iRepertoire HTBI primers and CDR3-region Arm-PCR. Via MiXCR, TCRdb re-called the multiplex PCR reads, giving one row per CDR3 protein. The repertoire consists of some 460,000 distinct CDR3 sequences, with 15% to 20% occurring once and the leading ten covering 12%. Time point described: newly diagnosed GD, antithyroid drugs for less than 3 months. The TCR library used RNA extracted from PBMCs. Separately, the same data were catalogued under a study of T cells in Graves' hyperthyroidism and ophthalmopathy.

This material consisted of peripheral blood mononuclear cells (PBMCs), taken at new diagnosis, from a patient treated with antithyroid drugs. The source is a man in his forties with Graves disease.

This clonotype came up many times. The CDR3 protein is CSARGRVPTAEAFF. CDR3 bases: TGCAGTGCTAGGGGCCGGGTCCCGACCGCTGAAGCTTTCTTT. The chain couples TRBV20-1 to TRBJ1-1; D is uncertain. Trimming cost V 3 bases and J 6 bases, with 17 bases left between them. CDR1 and CDR2 (germline): DFQATT, SNEGSKA (reference sequence). This CDR3 is built from 14 residues.

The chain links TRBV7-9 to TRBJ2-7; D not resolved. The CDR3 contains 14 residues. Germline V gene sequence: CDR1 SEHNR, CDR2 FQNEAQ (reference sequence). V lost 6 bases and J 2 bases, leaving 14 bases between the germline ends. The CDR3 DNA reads TGTGCCAGCAGTTACTCAGGAATCACCTACGAGCAGTACTTC. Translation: CASSYSGITYEQYF.

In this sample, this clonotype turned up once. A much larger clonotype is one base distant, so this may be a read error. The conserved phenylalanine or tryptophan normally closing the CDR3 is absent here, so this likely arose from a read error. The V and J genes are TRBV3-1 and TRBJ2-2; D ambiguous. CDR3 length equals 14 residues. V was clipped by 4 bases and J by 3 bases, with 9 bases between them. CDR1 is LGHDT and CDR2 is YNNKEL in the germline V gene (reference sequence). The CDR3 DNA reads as TGTGCCAGCAGCCCGACTTTCTACACCGGGGAGCTGTTTCTT. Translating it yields CASSPTFYTGELFL.

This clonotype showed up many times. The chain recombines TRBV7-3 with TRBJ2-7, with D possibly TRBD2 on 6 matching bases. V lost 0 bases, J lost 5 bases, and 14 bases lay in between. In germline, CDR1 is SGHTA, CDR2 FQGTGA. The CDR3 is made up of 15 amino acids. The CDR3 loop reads CASSLTEGQINEQYF. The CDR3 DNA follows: TGTGCCAGCAGCTTAACGGAGGGCCAAATCAACGAGCAGTACTTC.

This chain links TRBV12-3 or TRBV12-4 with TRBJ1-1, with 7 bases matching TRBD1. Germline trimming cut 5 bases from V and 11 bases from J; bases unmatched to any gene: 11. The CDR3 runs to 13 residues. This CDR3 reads CASSRNRGWEAFF. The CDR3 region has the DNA TGTGCCAGCAGTAGAAACAGGGGATGGGAGGCTTTCTTT.

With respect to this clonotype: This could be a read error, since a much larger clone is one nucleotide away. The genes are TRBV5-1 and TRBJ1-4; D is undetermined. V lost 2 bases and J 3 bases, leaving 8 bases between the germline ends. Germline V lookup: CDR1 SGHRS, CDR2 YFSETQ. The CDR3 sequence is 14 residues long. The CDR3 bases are TGCGCCAGCAGCTTCGATGAGGCTAATGAAAAACTGTTTTTT. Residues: CASSFDEANEKLFF.

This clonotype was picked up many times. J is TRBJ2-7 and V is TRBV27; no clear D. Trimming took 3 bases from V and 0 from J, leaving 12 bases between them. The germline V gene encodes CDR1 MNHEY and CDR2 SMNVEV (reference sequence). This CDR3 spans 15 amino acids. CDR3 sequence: CASSLNRPASYEQYF. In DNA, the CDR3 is TGTGCCAGCAGTTTGAACCGCCCGGCCTCCTACGAGCAGTACTTC.

The CDR3 reads CASREGRGPYNEQFF. The DNA of the CDR3 is TGTGCCAGCCGAGAGGGCAGGGGGCCTTACAATGAGCAGTTCTTC. The chain combines TRBV12-3 or TRBV12-4 with TRBJ2-1, with 8 bases identical to TRBD1. The J segment lost 4 bases and the V segment lost 8 bases, leaving 10 bases of the junction unmatched. This CDR3 is 15 amino acids long.

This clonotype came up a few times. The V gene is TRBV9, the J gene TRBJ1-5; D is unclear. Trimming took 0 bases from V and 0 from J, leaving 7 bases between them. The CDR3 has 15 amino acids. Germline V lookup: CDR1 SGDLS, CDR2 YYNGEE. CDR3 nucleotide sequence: TGTGCCAGCAGCGTAGCGGAAGGTAGCAATCAGCCCCAGCATTTT. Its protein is CASSVAEGSNQPQHF.

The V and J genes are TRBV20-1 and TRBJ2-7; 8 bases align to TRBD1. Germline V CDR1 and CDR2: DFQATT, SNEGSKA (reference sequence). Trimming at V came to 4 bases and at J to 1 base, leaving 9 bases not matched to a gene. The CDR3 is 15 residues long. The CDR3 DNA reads TGCAGTGCTACGACGCTCAACAGGGGGTCCTACGAGCAGTACTTC. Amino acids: CSATTLNRGSYEQYF.